This TCR beta chain originates from a study of shared clonotypes between healthy human individuals. General observations from the study: Rarefaction analysis demonstrated incomplete sorted-subset sequencing notwithstanding large depth. Memory subsets generally showed lower estimated richness than naive subsets.

V lost 6 bases, J lost 8 bases, and 16 bases lay in between. The germline CDR1 and CDR2 sequences are MRHNA and SNTAGT. The CDR3 totals 13 residues. A word on this clone: Its antigen remains unknown.

Libraries were prepared by immunoSEQ multiplex PCR; TCRdb keeps only in-frame clonotypes and omits some of them. The sample has 1.4 million to 1.5 million clones, around 95% seen once. This clonotype was sampled from a man younger than 40 in good health. Sequencing was done on a sample of naive CD4+ T cells sorted from blood. Noted subset: CD45RA+ positively selected. This chain joins TRBV6-4 and TRBJ1-1; the D gene is possibly TRBD1 (6 bases). The CDR3 sequence: CASSQIFQGEAFF. CDR3 DNA sequence: TGTGCCAGCAGCCAAATATTTCAGGGGGAAGCTTTCTTT.